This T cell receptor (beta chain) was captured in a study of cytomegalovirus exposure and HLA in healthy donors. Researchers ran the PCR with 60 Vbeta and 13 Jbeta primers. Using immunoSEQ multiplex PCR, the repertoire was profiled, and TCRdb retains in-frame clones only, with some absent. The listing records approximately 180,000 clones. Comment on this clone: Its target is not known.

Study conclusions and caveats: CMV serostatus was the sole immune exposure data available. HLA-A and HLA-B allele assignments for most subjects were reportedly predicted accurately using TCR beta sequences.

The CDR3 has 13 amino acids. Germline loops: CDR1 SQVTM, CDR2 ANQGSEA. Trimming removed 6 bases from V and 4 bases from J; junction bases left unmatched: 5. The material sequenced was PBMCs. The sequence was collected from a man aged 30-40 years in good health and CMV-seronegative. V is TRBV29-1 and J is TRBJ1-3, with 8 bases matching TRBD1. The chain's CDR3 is CSVGQGEGNTIYF. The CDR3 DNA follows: TGCAGCGTCGGACAGGGAGAAGGAAACACCATATATTTT.